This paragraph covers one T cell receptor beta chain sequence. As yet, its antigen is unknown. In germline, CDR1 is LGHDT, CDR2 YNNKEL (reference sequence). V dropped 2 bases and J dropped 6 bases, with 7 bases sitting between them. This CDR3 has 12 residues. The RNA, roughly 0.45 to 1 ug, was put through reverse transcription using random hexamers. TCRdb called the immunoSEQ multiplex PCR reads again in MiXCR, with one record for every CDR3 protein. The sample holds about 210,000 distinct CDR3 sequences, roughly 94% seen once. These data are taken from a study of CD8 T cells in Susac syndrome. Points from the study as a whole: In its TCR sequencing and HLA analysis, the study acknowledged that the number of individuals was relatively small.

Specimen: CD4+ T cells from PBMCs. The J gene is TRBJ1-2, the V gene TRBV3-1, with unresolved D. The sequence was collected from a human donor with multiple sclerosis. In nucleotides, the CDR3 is TGTGCCAGCAGCCAAAACCGAAATGGCTACACCTTC. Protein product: CASSQNRNGYTF.